The text below deals with one TCR beta chain. Antigen: not known. Analyses pooled second doses at about 4 or about 12 weeks. CDR1 LNHNV and CDR2 YYDKDF come from the germline V gene (reference sequence). V lost 0 bases and J 3 bases, leaving 3 bases between the germline ends. The length of the CDR3 is 13 residues. Profiling relied on immunoSEQ multiplex PCR, and the TCRdb table lists in-frame clones only, not all of them. Of about 150,000 clones listed, approximately 91% are singletons. The data were taken from a study of T cell responses to AZD1222 COVID-19 vaccine. Study-wide results and caveats: Reportedly, nearly half of unique spike TCRs recognized epitopes outside B.1.351/B.1.1.7 mutations. Repertoires were sampled only after the peak T cell response. Donors skewed white British and female; clonal diversity was possibly underestimated.

V gene TRBV15 combines with J gene TRBJ2-1, with D hard to call. This TCR came from an adult who received the AZD1222 COVID-19 vaccine. The sequenced sample was peripheral blood, obtained 28 days after the second AZD1222 dose. The CDR3 region has the DNA TGTGCCACCAGCAGAGAACGCTACAATGAGCAGTTCTTC. Residues: CATSRERYNEQFF.